The 7 T cell receptor beta chains below were found in one sample sequenced in a study of shared T cell receptors in the human thymus (TCRdb year 2021). Library creation used the immunoSEQ multiplex PCR assay. TCRdb obtained this table from immuneACCESS and retained in-frame rearrangements with V and J assigned. These tables miss some clones; where compared with another copy, unresolved V genes account for less than half of the shortfall, and the remainder is unexplained. The sample table lists roughly 700,000 clones, approximately 90% of them with a count of one. Roughly 0.0097% of the sample is in the top ten clones. The same data also contributed to another study, on human thymus T cells.

The sequenced material came from thymocytes. The receptors come from a boy younger than two with a congenital heart defect. Donor details come from another sample of the same person, matched by shared clones.

The chain has TRBV4-3 and TRBJ1-1; no reliable D call. Trimming cost V 0 bases and J 1 base, with 9 bases left between them. Germline lookup yields CDR1 LGHNA and CDR2 YSLEER. The CDR3 has 15 residues. CDR3 sequence: CASSQEGAGNTEAFF. The CDR3, as DNA: TGCGCCAGCAGCCAAGAAGGAGCGGGGAACACTGAAGCTTTCTTT.

The rearrangement uses TRBV6-1 and TRBJ1-5, with 7 bases fitting TRBD1. From germline, CDR1 is MNHNS and CDR2 SASEGT. The junction had 16 bases not matched to a gene; V was cut back by 4 bases and J by 4 bases. The length of the CDR3 is 18 residues. The CDR3 here is CASSAESVQGFGNQPQHF. In DNA form, the CDR3 reads TGTGCCAGCAGTGCCGAATCGGTACAGGGGTTCGGGAATCAGCCCCAGCATTTT.

This sequence joins TRBV27 and TRBJ2-3; D possibly corresponds to TRBD2 (6 bases). CDR3 length: 19 residues. CDR1 is MNHEY, CDR2 SMNVEV, per germline (reference sequence). V lost 6 bases and J 4 bases, leaving 29 bases between the germline ends. The CDR3 sequence: CASSNRSRAGNRHSDTQYF. In DNA form, the CDR3 reads TGTGCCAGCAGCAACCGCTCGCGGGCGGGAAATAGACATTCAGATACGCAGTATTTT.

The V gene is TRBV5-6, the J gene TRBJ2-3, with 9 nucleotides matching TRBD2. After removal of 0 bases from V and 2 bases from J, the junction contained 4 bases not matched to a gene. This CDR3 spans 16 amino acids. CDR1 is SGHDT, CDR2 YYEEEE, per germline. This CDR3 is CASSLAVAGDTDTQYF. The CDR3 DNA reads TGTGCCAGCAGCTTGGCTGTAGCGGGGGACACAGATACGCAGTATTTT. The variable domain in full, with the rest retrieved from reference TRBV5-6 and TRBJ2-3, is DAGVTQSPTHLIKTRGQQVTLRCSPKSGHDTVSWYQQALGQGPQFIFQYYEEEERQRGNFPDRFSGHQFPNYSSELNVNALLLGDSALYLCASSLAVAGDTDTQYFGPGTRLTVL.

This chain uses TRBV5-1 with TRBJ2-7; 8 nucleotides align to TRBD2. The CDR3 sequence is 15 residues long. Trimming took 4 bases from V and 5 from J; bases not matched to a gene: 11. The germline gives CDR1 SGHRS, CDR2 YFSETQ. The CDR3 sequence is CASSPGVGLVHEQYF. As DNA, the CDR3 is TGCGCCAGCAGCCCCGGGGTGGGACTAGTCCACGAGCAGTACTTC. The variable domain in full, with the rest retrieved from reference TRBV5-1 and TRBJ2-7, is KAGVTQTPRYLIKTRGQQVTLSCSPISGHRSVSWYQQTPGQGLQFLFEYFSETQRNKGNFPGRFSGRQFSNSRSEMNVSTLELGDSALYLCASSPGVGLVHEQYFGPGTRLTVT.

The chain has TRBV4-3 and TRBJ2-1; a weak D match, TRBD2 (5 bases). The CDR3 consists of 16 residues. Germline V gene lookup returns CDR1 LGHNA and CDR2 YSLEER. The germline V and J ends were trimmed by 0 bases and 2 bases, with 11 bases remaining between them. The CDR3 protein is CASSQDIEGAYNEQFF. The CDR3 DNA follows: TGCGCCAGCAGCCAAGATATCGAGGGAGCCTACAATGAGCAGTTCTTC.

The V and J genes are TRBV6-5 and TRBJ2-7; D unclear. The germline V and J ends were trimmed by 0 bases and 3 bases, with 12 bases remaining between them. The CDR3 is 15 residues long. Germline CDR1 reads MNHEY; CDR2 reads SVGAGI. The CDR3 DNA follows: TGTGCCAGCAGTTACTCGAGGCGTACCCTCTACGAGCAGTACTTC. It encodes CASSYSRRTLYEQYF.